The next 21 T cell receptor beta chains were all read from a single sample in a study of naive and memory T cell subsets. Two oligonucleotides, mixed equimolar, formed the beta constant-region primer covering TRBC1 and TRBC2. Nested alpha and beta constant-region primers with the SP2 primer drove four PCR rounds on ligated cDNA. MiXCR, applied by TCRdb to the UMI-ligation and nested PCR reads, yields one record per CDR3 protein. The table shows 80,000 or so distinct CDR3 sequences, with over 9% occurring only once. The sequenced sample consisted of naive CD8+ T cells from blood. The receptors shown here come from a human donor in good health.

This clonotype was counted between two and nine times. The chain is built from TRBV7-7 and TRBJ2-3, with TRBD2 matching over 9 bases. V was clipped by 5 bases and J by 1 base; unmatched bases: 4. Germline V gene sequence: CDR1 SSHAT, CDR2 FNYEAQ (reference sequence). The CDR3 sequence is 15 residues long. CDR3 protein: CASSPASGGTDTQYF. CDR3 nucleotide sequence: TGTGCCAGCAGCCCGGCTAGCGGGGGCACAGATACGCAGTATTTT.

The rearrangement joins TRBV5-5 to TRBJ1-5; a possible D gene is TRBD1 (5 bases). CDR3 length: 14 amino acids. Trimming took off 5 bases at V and 6 bases at J, with 15 bases between the two ends. Germline values: CDR1 SGHKS, CDR2 YYEKEE (reference sequence). The CDR3 coding sequence is TGTGCCAGCAGTGGAGACAGTTCGGGTCAGCCCCAGCATTTT. It codes for CASSGDSSGQPQHF.

This clonotype appeared many times. This chain joins TRBV29-1 and TRBJ2-7; 10 nucleotides align to TRBD2. This CDR3 contains 14 residues. J was trimmed by 4 bases and V by 7 bases; bases with no gene match: 10. Germline CDR1 is SQVTM and CDR2 is ANQGSEA. This CDR3 reads CSALWTSGKYEQYF. CDR3 coding DNA: TGCAGCGCTCTTTGGACTAGCGGTAAATACGAGCAGTACTTC.

This clonotype has at least ten counts. The V gene is TRBV28, the J gene TRBJ1-5, with 12 positions matching TRBD1. This CDR3 region has 15 residues. V trimming: 7 bases; J trimming: 4 bases; junction bases outside the gene matches: 5. Looked up from germline, CDR1 is MDHEN and CDR2 is SYDVKM. CDR3 loop: CASTGTGGRNQPQHF. The CDR3 bases are TGTGCCAGCACAGGGACAGGGGGCCGAAATCAGCCCCAGCATTTT. Full variable domain (missing parts from reference TRBV28 and TRBJ1-5): DVKVTQSSRYLVKRTGEKVFLECVQDMDHENMFWYRQDPGLGLRLIYFSYDVKMKEKGDIPEGYSVSREKKERFSLILESASTNQTSMYLCASTGTGGRNQPQHFGDGTRLSIL.

Ten or more counts support this clonotype. This chain joins TRBV4-3 and TRBJ1-1; possible D gene TRBD1, 5 bases. The germline CDR1 and CDR2 sequences are LGHNA and YSLEER. V was shortened by 0 bases and J by 4 bases, with 9 bases between the two germline ends. There are 14 residues in the CDR3. DNA of the CDR3: TGCGCCAGCAGCCAAGATCGGAGGGGCACTGAAGCTTTCTTT. Protein sequence: CASSQDRRGTEAFF.

The chain links TRBV9 to TRBJ1-5; the D gene is possibly TRBD1 (6 bases). Trimming took 3 bases from V and 0 from J, leaving 10 bases between them. The CDR3 covers 15 residues. CDR1 is SGDLS and CDR2 is YYNGEE in the germline V gene. The CDR3 region has the DNA TGTGCCAGCAGCGCAGGGGCATATAGCAATCAGCCCCAGCATTTT. Translation: CASSAGAYSNQPQHF. The full variable domain, in which reference TRBV9 and TRBJ1-5 provide the parts outside the CDR3, is DSGVTQTPKHLITATGQRVTLRCSPRSGDLSVYWYQQSLDQGLQFLIQYYNGEERAKGNILERFSAQQFPDLHSELNLSSLELGDSALYFCASSAGAYSNQPQHFGDGTRLSIL.

The gene calls are TRBV7-9 and TRBJ2-3, with 7 bases identical to TRBD2. Per germline, CDR1 SEHNR and CDR2 FQNEAQ (reference sequence). CDR3 length equals 15 residues. The V segment lost 5 bases and the J segment 0 bases; nucleotides outside the gene matches: 5. CDR3 protein: CASSGSGASTDTQYF. The CDR3 region has the DNA TGTGCCAGCAGCGGAAGCGGGGCTAGCACAGATACGCAGTATTTT.

This clonotype was recorded at least ten times. This chain links TRBV10-3 with TRBJ2-3, with 11 bases that match TRBD2. This CDR3 contains 17 residues. The V segment lost 0 bases and the J segment 1 base; nucleotides outside the gene matches: 3. Germline loops: CDR1 ENHRY, CDR2 SYGVKD. The DNA of the CDR3 is TGTGCCATCAGTGAGTCTGGACTAGCGGGTGGCACAGATACGCAGTATTTT. Residues: CAISESGLAGGTDTQYF.

This clonotype was seen many times. The rearrangement joins TRBV19 to TRBJ1-5, with 8 bases that match TRBD1. This CDR3 has 17 residues. The J segment lost 6 bases and the V segment lost 6 bases, leaving 16 bases of the junction unmatched. In germline, CDR1 is LNHDA, CDR2 SQIVND (reference sequence). The CDR3 region is CASRPTGGLFDGQPQHF. The CDR3 coding sequence is TGTGCCAGTAGGCCTACAGGGGGACTCTTCGATGGTCAGCCCCAGCATTTT.

This clonotype was found many times. The chain combines TRBV20-1 with TRBJ1-1; the D gene is possibly TRBD1 (6 bases). The CDR3 runs 15 residues. Germline-derived CDR1 and CDR2 are DFQATT and SNEGSKA (reference sequence). V lost 3 bases and J lost 3, with 17 bases in between. In nucleotides, the CDR3 is TGCAGTGCTAGCATTAGGACAGTACGCCACACTGAAGCTTTCTTT. Amino acid sequence: CSASIRTVRHTEAFF.

This clonotype was picked up a small number of times. For the CDR3, the DNA is TGTGCCAGCAGTTACTCGATGCAGGCCTACGAGCAGTACTTC. Translating gives CASSYSMQAYEQYF. The chain couples TRBV6-5 to TRBJ2-7; D is unresolved. CDR1 and CDR2 from the germline V gene are MNHEY and SVGAGI. V lost 0 bases and J lost 2, with 8 bases in between. The CDR3 is made up of 14 amino acids.

This clonotype was observed many times. The chain is built from TRBV29-1 and TRBJ1-2; the D gene is possibly TRBD1 (5 bases). Germline V gene sequence: CDR1 SQVTM, CDR2 ANQGSEA. This CDR3 has 12 amino acids. Between the trimmed V and J ends, which lost 5 bases and 8 bases, there was a span of 15 bases. Written as DNA, the CDR3 is TGCAGCGTTCTTGGTTGGAGGGGAGGCTACACCTTC. Residues: CSVLGWRGGYTF.

The chain employs TRBV11-2 and TRBJ2-7; D is possibly TRBD1 or TRBD2 (5 bases each). The CDR3 contains 15 residues. Looked up from germline, CDR1 is SGHAT and CDR2 is FQNNGV. The V end was cut by 4 bases, the J end by 5 bases, with 18 bases between. CDR3 nucleotide sequence: TGTGCCAGCAGCTCCTCCCGGGACCTAAAAGACGAGCAGTACTTC. Translation: CASSSSRDLKDEQYF. Using reference TRBV11-2 and TRBJ2-7 for the parts outside the CDR3, the full variable domain is EAGVAQSPRYKIIEKRQSVAFWCNPISGHATLYWYQQILGQGPKLLIQFQNNGVVDDSQLPKDRFSAERLKGVDSTLKIQPAKLEDSAVYLCASSSSRDLKDEQYFGPGTRLTVT.

V gene TRBV3-1 combines with J gene TRBJ2-1; perhaps TRBD2 as D (5 bases). CDR1 LGHDT and CDR2 YNNKEL come from the germline V gene (reference sequence). CDR3 length: 17 amino acids. The V end was cut by 1 base, the J end by 4 bases, with 17 bases between. The CDR3 sequence: CASSQGLASPSYNEQFF. Here the CDR3 DNA reads TGTGCCAGCAGCCAAGGTCTAGCCTCACCCTCGTACAATGAGCAGTTCTTC.

This clonotype occurred a few times. The chain combines TRBV5-6 with TRBJ2-7, with TRBD2 as a possible D gene (6 bases). The length of the CDR3 is 16 residues. V was shortened by 4 bases and J by 1 base, with 18 bases between the two germline ends. Germline CDR1 reads SGHDT; CDR2 reads YYEEEE. CDR3 sequence: CASSPGLGGRSYEQYF. In DNA, the CDR3 is TGTGCCAGCAGCCCTGGACTCGGGGGACGATCCTACGAGCAGTACTTC.

Written as DNA, the CDR3 is TGCGCCAGCAGCCAAACAGGGCAAGTTGGGAAGACCCAGTACTTC. It yields the protein CASSQTGQVGKTQYF. This chain joins TRBV4-1 and TRBJ2-5, with TRBD1 as a possible D gene (6 bases). With 2 bases removed from V and 6 bases from J, the gap between germline ends came to 16 bases. Germline CDR1 and CDR2: MGHRA and YSYEKL. The CDR3 runs to 15 residues.

The sample holds a few counts of this clonotype. The V gene is TRBV4-3, the J gene TRBJ2-5; 10 bases are a match to TRBD2. Trimming removed 5 bases from V and 5 bases from J; junction bases left unmatched: 8. Germline CDR1 and CDR2: LGHNA and YSLEER. The CDR3 loop spans 15 amino acids. CDR3 nucleotide sequence: TGCGCCAGCAGCGGATCTAGCGGGAGATTTGAGACCCAGTACTTC. As protein: CASSGSSGRFETQYF.

This clonotype was observed a handful of times. J is TRBJ1-1 and V is TRBV4-1; no definite D call. The CDR3 runs to 13 residues. Germline lookup yields CDR1 MGHRA and CDR2 YSYEKL. Trimming removed 4 bases from V and 4 bases from J, with 10 bases in between. As DNA, the CDR3 is TGCGCCAGCAGCCGTGGATTGAGCACTGAAGCTTTCTTT. Translating gives CASSRGLSTEAFF.

This rearrangement joins TRBV15 to TRBJ2-1; D is ambiguous. Germline values: CDR1 LNHNV, CDR2 YYDKDF (reference sequence). Trimming cost V 1 base and J 7 bases, with 11 bases left between them. The CDR3 contains 14 residues. Here the CDR3 DNA reads TGTGCCACCAGCAGAGCCGAGACCCTAAATGAGCAGTTCTTC. The encoded protein is CATSRAETLNEQFF. The variable domain in full, with the rest retrieved from reference TRBV15 and TRBJ2-1, is DAMVIQNPRYQVTQFGKPVTLSCSQTLNHNVMYWYQQKSSQAPKLLFHYYDKDFNNEADTPDNFQSRRPNTSFCFLDIRSPGLGDTAMYLCATSRAETLNEQFFGPGTRLTVL.

The chain carries TRBV15 and TRBJ1-5; weak D call: TRBD1 (6 bases). The CDR3 contains 14 residues. Germline CDR1 LNHNV, CDR2 YYDKDF (reference sequence). The ends were cut back, 8 bases at V and 3 bases at J, with 14 bases in the middle. The CDR3 region has the DNA TGTGCCACCCGGCTCAGGGGAGCCAATCAGCCCCAGCATTTT. Translated: CATRLRGANQPQHF.

This clonotype was seen at least ten times. CDR3 protein: CSVELASGGQFF. CDR3 in DNA: TGCAGCGTTGAACTAGCGAGTGGTGGGCAGTTCTTC. V gene TRBV29-1 combines with J gene TRBJ2-1; maybe TRBD2 (6 bases). With 2 bases removed from V and 12 bases from J, the gap between germline ends came to 14 bases. The CDR3 consists of 12 residues. CDR1 is SQVTM and CDR2 is ANQGSEA in the germline V gene.